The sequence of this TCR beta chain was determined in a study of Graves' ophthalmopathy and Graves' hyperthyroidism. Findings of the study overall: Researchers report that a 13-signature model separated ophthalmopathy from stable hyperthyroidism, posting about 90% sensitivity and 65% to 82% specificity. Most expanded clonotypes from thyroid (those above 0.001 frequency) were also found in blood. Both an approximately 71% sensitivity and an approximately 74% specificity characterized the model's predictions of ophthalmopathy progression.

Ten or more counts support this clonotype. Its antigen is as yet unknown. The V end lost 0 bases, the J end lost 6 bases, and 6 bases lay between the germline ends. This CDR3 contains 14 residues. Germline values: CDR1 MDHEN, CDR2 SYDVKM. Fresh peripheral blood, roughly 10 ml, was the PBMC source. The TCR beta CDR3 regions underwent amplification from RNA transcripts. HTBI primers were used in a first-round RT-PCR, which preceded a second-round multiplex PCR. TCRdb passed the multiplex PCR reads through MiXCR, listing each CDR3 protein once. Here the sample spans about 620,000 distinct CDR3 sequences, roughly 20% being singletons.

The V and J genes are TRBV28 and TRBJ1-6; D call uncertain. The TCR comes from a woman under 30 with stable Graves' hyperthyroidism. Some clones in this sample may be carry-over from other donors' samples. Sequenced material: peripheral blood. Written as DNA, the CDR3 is TGTGCCAGCAGTTTATGGGAATTTAATTCACCCCTCCACTTT. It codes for CASSLWEFNSPLHF.